This TCR beta chain was profiled in a study of blood T cell repertoires in COVID-19. Study-level background: Specimens from acute and convalescent COVID-19 originated in the United States, Italy and Spain. From T cells, B-cell-depleted T cells, or PBMCs came the material, which was cDNA or gDNA.

As handled by the study authors: Estimates of nucleated cell counts were drawn from the amplification of reference gene primers. Assay: immunoSEQ multiplex PCR; the TCRdb copy retains only in-frame clones and omits some. V and J calls and clone size are copied from that table; D and trimming were computed from the DNA. The sample has some 260,000 clones, over 70% seen once. This CDR3 comprises 17 residues. The V end lost 7 bases, the J end lost 4 bases, and 23 bases lay between the germline ends. CDR1 SGHTA and CDR2 FQGNSA come from the germline V gene. During active infection, Seattle patients enrolled and were then monitored through disease.

This chain uses TRBV7-2 with TRBJ1-3; D gene uncertain. Specimen: peripheral blood. The TCR sequence derives from a woman aged 70 to 79 with COVID-19, enrolled during active disease. Here the CDR3 reads CASTFNPVGERGNTIYF. The CDR3 bases are TGTGCCAGCACCTTTAACCCGGTCGGAGAAAGGGGAAACACCATATATTTT.